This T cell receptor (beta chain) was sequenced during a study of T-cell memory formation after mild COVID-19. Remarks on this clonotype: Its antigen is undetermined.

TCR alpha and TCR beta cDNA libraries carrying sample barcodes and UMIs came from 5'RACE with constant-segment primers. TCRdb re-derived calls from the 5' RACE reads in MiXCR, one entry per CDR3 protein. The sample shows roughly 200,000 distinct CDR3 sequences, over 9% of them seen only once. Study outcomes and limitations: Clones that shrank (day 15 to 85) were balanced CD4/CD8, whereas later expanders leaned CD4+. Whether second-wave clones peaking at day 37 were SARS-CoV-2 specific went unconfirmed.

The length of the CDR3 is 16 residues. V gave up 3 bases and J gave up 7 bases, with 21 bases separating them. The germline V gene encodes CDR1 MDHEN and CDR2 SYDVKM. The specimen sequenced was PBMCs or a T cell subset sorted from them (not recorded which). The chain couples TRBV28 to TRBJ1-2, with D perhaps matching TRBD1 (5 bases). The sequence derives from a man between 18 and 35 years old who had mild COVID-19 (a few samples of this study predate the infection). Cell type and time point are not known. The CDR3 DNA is TGTGCCAGCAGTTTTGAGGGGTTGGGCTTCTATGGTGGCTACACCTTC. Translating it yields CASSFEGLGFYGGYTF.